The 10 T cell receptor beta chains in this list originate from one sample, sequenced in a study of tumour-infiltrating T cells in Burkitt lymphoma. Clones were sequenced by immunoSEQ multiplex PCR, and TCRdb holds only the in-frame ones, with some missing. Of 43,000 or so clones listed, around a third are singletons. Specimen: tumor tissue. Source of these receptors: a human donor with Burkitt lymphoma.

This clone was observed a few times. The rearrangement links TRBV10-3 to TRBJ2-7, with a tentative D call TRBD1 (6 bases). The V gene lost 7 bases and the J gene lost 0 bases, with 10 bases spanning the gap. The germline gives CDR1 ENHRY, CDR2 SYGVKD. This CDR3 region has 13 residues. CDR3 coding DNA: TGTGCCATCAACACAGGGAGCTCCTACGAGCAGTACTTC. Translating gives CAINTGSSYEQYF.

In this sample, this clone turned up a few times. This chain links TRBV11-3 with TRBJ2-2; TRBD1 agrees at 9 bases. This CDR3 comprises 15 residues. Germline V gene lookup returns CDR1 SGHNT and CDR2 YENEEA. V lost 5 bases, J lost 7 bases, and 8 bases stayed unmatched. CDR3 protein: CASSPGQGSGGELFF. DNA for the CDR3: TGTGCCAGCAGCCCGGGACAGGGATCGGGCGGGGAGCTGTTTTTT.

CDR3 in amino acids: CASSTGAGEQYF. CDR3 DNA sequence: TGTGCCAGTAGTACAGGTGCGGGCGAGCAGTACTTC. J is TRBJ2-7 and V is TRBV19; a possible D gene is TRBD2 (5 bases). The CDR3 spans 12 residues. The germline V gene encodes CDR1 LNHDA and CDR2 SQIVND (reference sequence). Trimming removed 4 bases at V and 6 bases at J, with 10 bases between.

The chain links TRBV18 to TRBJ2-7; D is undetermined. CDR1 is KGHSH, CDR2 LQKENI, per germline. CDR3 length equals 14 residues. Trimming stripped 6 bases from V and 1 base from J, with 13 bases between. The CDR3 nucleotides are TGTGCCAGCTCTTCCCTCCCGGGTTCCTACGAGCAGTACTTC. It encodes CASSSLPGSYEQYF.

The CDR3 nucleotides read TGTGCCAGCAGTTTCGGGGGACAGGGTGGTGGCTACACCTTC. Protein sequence: CASSFGGQGGGYTF. This chain uses TRBV28 with TRBJ1-2; 9 bases fit TRBD1. Germline values: CDR1 MDHEN, CDR2 SYDVKM. The CDR3 contains 14 residues. V gave up 3 bases and J gave up 7 bases; unmatched junction bases: 6.

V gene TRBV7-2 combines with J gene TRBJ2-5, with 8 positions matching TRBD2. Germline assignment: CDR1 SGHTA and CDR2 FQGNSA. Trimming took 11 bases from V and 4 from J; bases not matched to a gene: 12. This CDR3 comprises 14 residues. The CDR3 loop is CASGASGLGETQYF. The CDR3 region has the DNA TGTGCCTCGGGGGCTAGCGGGCTAGGAGAGACCCAGTACTTC.

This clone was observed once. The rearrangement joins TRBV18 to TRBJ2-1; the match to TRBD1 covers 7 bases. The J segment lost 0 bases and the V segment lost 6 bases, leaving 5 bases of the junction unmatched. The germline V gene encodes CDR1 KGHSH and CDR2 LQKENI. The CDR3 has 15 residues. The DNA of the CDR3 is TGTGCCAGCTCTTTCGACAGGGTCTCCTACAATGAGCAGTTCTTC. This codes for CASSFDRVSYNEQFF.

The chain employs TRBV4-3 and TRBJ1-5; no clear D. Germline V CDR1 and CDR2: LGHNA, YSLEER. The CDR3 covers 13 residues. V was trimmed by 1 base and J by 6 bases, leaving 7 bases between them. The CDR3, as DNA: TGCGCCAGCAGCCAAGTCATAAGTCAGCCCCAGCATTTT. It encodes CASSQVISQPQHF.

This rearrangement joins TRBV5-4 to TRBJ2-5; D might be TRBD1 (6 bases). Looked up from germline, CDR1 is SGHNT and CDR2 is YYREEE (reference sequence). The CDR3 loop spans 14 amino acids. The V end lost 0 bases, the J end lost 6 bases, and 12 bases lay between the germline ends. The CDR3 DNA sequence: TGTGCCAGCAGCTTGGCCAGGACAGCCCAGACCCAGTACTTC. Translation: CASSLARTAQTQYF. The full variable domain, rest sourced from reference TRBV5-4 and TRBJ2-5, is ETGVTQSPTHLIKTRGQQVTLRCSSQSGHNTVSWYQQALGQGPQFIFQYYREEENGRGNFPPRFSGLQFPNYSSELNVNALELDDSALYLCASSLARTAQTQYFGPGTRLLVL.

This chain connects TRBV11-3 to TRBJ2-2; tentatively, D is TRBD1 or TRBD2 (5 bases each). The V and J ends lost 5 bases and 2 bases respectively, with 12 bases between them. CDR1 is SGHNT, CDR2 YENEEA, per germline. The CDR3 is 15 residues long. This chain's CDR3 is CASSPGPGNTGELFF. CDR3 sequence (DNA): TGTGCCAGCAGCCCGGGGCCGGGAAACACCGGGGAGCTGTTTTTT. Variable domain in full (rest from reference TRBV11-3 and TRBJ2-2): EAGVVQSPRYKIIEKKQPVAFWCNPISGHNTLYWYLQNLGQGPELLIRYENEEAVDDSQLPKDRFSAERLKGVDSTLKIQPAELGDSAVYLCASSPGPGNTGELFFGEGSRLTVL.